This TCR beta chain derives from a study of early T cells in non-severe SARS-CoV-2 infection. Study-wide context: Bulk RNA from unsorted whole blood was sequenced; chains were unpaired. The study's findings and limits: In VDJdb matching, anti-spike CD8 responses were favored while private and CD4 specificities went missing.

Attachment of unique molecular identifiers to individual cDNA molecules was performed. TCRdb itself ran the 5' RACE reads through MiXCR, one entry per CDR3 protein. The data hold more than 65,000 distinct CDR3 sequences, with more than 12% observed a single time. In its sample, this clonotype was seen a few times. Antigen unknown. The CDR3 is 12 amino acids. The V end was cut by 7 bases, the J end by 4 bases, with 10 bases between. The chain recombines TRBV12-3 or TRBV12-4 with TRBJ2-5; possibly TRBD2 for D (6 bases). The receptor's source is an adult who was a healthcare worker with PCR-confirmed SARS-CoV-2 infection or an uninfected control (not recorded which). The material was whole blood, obtained at baseline. This CDR3 is CASTGDGETQYF. The CDR3 nucleotides read TGTGCCAGCACGGGGGACGGAGAGACCCAGTACTTC.